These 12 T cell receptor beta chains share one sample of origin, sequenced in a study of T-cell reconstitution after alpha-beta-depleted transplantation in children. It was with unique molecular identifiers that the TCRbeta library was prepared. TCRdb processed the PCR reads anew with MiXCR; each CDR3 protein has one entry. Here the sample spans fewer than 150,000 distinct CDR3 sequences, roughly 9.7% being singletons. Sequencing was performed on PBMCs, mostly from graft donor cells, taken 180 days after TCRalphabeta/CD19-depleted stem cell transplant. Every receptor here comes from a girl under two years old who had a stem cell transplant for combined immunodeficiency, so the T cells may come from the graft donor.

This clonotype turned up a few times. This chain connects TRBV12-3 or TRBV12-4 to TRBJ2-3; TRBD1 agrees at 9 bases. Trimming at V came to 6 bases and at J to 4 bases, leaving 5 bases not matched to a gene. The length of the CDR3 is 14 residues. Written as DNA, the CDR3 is TGTGCCAGCAGACCGGGACAGGGTGCAGATACGCAGTATTTT. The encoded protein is CASRPGQGADTQYF.

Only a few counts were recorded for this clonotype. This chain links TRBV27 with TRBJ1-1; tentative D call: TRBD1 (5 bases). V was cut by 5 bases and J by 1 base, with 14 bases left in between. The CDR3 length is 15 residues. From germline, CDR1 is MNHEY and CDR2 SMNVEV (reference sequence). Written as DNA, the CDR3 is TGTGCCAGCAGTGCATCCGGGACCGGGAACACTGAAGCTTTCTTT. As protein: CASSASGTGNTEAFF.

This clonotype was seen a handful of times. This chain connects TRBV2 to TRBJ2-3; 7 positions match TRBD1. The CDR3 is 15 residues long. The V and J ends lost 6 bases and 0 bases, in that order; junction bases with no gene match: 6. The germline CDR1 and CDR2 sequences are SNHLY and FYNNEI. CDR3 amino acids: CASSDRASSTDTQYF. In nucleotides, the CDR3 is TGTGCCAGCAGCGACAGGGCTTCTAGCACAGATACGCAGTATTTT.

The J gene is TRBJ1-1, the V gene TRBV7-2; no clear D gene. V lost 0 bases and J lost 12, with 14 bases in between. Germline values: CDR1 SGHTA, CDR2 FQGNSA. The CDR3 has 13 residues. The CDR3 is CASSLAAGYVSFF. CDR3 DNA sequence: TGTGCCAGCAGCTTAGCGGCGGGGTATGTGTCTTTCTTT.

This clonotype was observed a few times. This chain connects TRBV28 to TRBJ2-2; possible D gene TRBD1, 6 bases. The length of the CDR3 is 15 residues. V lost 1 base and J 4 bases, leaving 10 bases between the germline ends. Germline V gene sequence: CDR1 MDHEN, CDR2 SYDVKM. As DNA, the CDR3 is TGTGCCAGCAGTTTATTACGACAGGTCACCGGGGAGCTGTTTTTT. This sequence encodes CASSLLRQVTGELFF.

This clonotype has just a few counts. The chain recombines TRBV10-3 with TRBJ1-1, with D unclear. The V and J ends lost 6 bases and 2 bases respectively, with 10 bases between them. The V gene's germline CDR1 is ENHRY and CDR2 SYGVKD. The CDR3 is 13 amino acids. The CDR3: CAISRGPNTEAFF. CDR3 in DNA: TGTGCCATCAGCCGAGGGCCCAACACTGAAGCTTTCTTT.

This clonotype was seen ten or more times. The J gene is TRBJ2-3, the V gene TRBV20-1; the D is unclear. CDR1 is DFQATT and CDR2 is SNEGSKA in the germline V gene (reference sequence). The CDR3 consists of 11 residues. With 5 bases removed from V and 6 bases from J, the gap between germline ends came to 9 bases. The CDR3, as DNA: TGCAGTGCTCCCCTCGTGGATACGCAGTATTTT. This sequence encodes CSAPLVDTQYF.

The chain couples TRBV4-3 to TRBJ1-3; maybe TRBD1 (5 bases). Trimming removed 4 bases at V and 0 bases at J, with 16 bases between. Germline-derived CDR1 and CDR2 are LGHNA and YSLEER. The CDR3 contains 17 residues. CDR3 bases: TGCGCCAGCAGCCCAAACAGGTTGGTCGACTCTGGAAACACCATATATTTT. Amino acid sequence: CASSPNRLVDSGNTIYF.

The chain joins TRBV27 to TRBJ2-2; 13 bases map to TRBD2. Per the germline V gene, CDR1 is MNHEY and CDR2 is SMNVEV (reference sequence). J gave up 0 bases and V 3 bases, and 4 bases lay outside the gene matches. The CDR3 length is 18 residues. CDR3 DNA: TGTGCCAGCAGTTTGACTAGCGGGGGGACTACGAACACCGGGGAGCTGTTTTTT. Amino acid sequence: CASSLTSGGTTNTGELFF.

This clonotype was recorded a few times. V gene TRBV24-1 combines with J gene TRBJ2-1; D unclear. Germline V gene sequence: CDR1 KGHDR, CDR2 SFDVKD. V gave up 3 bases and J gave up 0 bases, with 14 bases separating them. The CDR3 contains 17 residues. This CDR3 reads CATSDTTAIGSYNEQFF. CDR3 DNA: TGTGCCACCAGTGATACGACGGCGATCGGCTCCTACAATGAGCAGTTCTTC.

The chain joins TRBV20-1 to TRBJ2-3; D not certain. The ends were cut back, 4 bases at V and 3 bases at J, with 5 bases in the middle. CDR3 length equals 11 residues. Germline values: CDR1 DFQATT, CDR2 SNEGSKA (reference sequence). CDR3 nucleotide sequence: TGCAGTGCTATCCAAACAGATACGCAGTATTTT. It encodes CSAIQTDTQYF.

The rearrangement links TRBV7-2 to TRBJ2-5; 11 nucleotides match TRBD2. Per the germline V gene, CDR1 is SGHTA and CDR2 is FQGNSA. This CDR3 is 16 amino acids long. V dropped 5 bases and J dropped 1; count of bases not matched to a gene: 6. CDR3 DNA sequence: TGTGCCAGCAGCACCGGACTAGCGGGTTTCCAAGAGACCCAGTACTTC. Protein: CASSTGLAGFQETQYF. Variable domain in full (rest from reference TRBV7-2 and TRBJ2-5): GAGVSQSPSNKVTEKGKDVELRCDPISGHTALYWYRQSLGQGLEFLIYFQGNSAPDKSGLPSDRFSAERTGGSVSTLTIQRTQQEDSAVYLCASSTGLAGFQETQYFGPGTRLLVL.